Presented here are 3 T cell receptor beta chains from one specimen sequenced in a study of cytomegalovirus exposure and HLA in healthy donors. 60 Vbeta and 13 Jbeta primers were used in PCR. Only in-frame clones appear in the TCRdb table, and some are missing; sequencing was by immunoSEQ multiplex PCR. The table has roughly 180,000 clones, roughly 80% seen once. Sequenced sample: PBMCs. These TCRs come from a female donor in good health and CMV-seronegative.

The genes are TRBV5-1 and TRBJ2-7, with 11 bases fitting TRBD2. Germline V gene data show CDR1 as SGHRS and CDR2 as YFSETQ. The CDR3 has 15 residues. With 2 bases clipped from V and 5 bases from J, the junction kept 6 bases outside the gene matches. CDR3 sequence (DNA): TGCGCCAGCAGCTTTAGCGGGAGGGCCCAGAACGAGCAGTACTTC. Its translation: CASSFSGRAQNEQYF.

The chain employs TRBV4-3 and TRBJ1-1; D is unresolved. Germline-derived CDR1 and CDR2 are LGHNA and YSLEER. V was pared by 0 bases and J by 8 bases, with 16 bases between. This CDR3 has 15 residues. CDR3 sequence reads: CASSQDVSAAGEAFF. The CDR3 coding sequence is TGCGCCAGCAGCCAAGATGTTTCAGCGGCAGGCGAAGCTTTCTTT.

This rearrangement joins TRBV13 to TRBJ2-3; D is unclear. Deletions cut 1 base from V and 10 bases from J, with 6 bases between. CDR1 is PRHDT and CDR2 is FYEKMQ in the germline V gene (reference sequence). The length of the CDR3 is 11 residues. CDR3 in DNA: TGTGCCAGCAGCTTAGATCAGTCGCAGTATTTT. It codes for CASSLDQSQYF. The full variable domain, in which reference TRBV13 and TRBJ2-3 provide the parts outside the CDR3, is AAGVIQSPRHLIKEKRETATLKCYPIPRHDTVYWYQQGPGQDPQFLISFYEKMQSDKGSIPDRFSAQQFSDYHSELNMSSLELGDSALYFCASSLDQSQYFGPGTRLTVL.